The 27 T cell receptor beta chains below were found in one sample sequenced in a study of blood T cell repertoires in COVID-19. Libraries were prepared by immunoSEQ multiplex PCR; TCRdb keeps only in-frame clonotypes and omits some of them. Among about 130,000 clones listed, more than 75% were seen once. Sequencing was performed on peripheral blood. Receptor source: a man aged 55 to 70 with COVID-19, enrolled during active disease.

J is TRBJ1-2 and V is TRBV29-1; no reliable D call. The V end lost 1 base, the J end lost 0 bases, and 12 bases lay between the germline ends. The CDR3 runs 15 residues. The germline gives CDR1 SQVTM, CDR2 ANQGSEA. The CDR3, as DNA: TGCAGCGTTGAAGGCGGAGGGAGCCCTAACTATGGCTACACCTTC. Protein: CSVEGGGSPNYGYTF.

The genes are TRBV6-5 and TRBJ2-3; D may be TRBD1 (6 bases). CDR1 is MNHEY, CDR2 SVGAGI, per germline. The CDR3 is 15 amino acids. V gave up 2 bases and J gave up 2 bases, with 11 bases separating them. The CDR3 protein is CASSYQGQYTDTQYF. The CDR3, as DNA: TGTGCCAGCAGTTACCAGGGGCAGTACACAGATACGCAGTATTTT.

The CDR3 DNA follows: TGTGCCACCAGCGGGACAGGTCGCTCTGGGGCCAACGTCCTGACTTTC. Residues: CATSGTGRSGANVLTF. This chain joins TRBV24-1 and TRBJ2-6; TRBD1 aligns across 8 bases. Germline V gives CDR1 KGHDR, CDR2 SFDVKD. J was trimmed by 0 bases and V by 7 bases; bases with no gene match: 4. There are 16 residues in the CDR3.

The chain recombines TRBV7-6 with TRBJ2-3, with TRBD2 identical over 9 bases. V trimming: 1 base; J trimming: 2 bases; junction bases outside the gene matches: 7. CDR3 size: 17 residues. Germline V lookup: CDR1 SGHVS, CDR2 FNYEAQ. CDR3 nucleotide sequence: TGTGCCAGCAGCTTAGGTTCTAGCGGGGAACTCACAGATACGCAGTATTTT. Encoded protein: CASSLGSSGELTDTQYF.

The chain recombines TRBV7-6 with TRBJ2-5; a weak D match, TRBD2 (5 bases). Germline CDR1 SGHVS, CDR2 FNYEAQ. V was clipped by 2 bases and J by 4 bases, with 17 bases between them. The CDR3 has 16 residues. Here the CDR3 reads CASSLSVGVGLETQYF. The CDR3 DNA follows: TGTGCCAGCAGCTTAAGTGTCGGGGTAGGATTAGAGACCCAGTACTTC.

V usage is TRBV27 and J usage is TRBJ1-6, with D unclear. The V end was cut by 3 bases, the J end by 7 bases, with 10 bases between. Per germline, CDR1 MNHEY and CDR2 SMNVEV (reference sequence). This CDR3 has 14 residues. The CDR3 coding sequence is TGTGCCAGCAGTTTGTGGCAGTCCAATTCACCCCTCCACTTT. Residues: CASSLWQSNSPLHF.

This clone appeared a few times. The J gene is TRBJ1-1, the V gene TRBV10-3; 8 nucleotides line up with TRBD1. CDR1 is ENHRY, CDR2 SYGVKD, per germline. V lost 9 bases, J lost 0 bases, and 12 bases stayed unmatched. The CDR3 consists of 16 residues. The DNA for the CDR3 is TGTGCCATGTGGACAGGGATGGGTGAGATGAACACTGAAGCTTTCTTT. Translating gives CAMWTGMGEMNTEAFF.

The chain links TRBV25-1 to TRBJ1-2, with a possible D match to TRBD1 (6 bases). Deletions cut 5 bases from V and 2 bases from J, with 9 bases between. The germline V gene has CDR1 MGHDK and CDR2 SYGVNS. CDR3 length equals 13 residues. CDR3: CASSQGMNYGYTF. The CDR3, as DNA: TGTGCCAGCAGTCAGGGGATGAACTATGGCTACACCTTC.

The rearrangement joins TRBV6-5 to TRBJ1-1; perhaps TRBD1 as D (6 bases). CDR1 MNHEY and CDR2 SVGAGI come from the germline V gene. The CDR3 is made up of 14 amino acids. Trimming shortened V by 6 bases and J by 3 bases, and 14 bases separated the two germline ends. The CDR3 spells CASSRGAGDTEAFF. Written as DNA, the CDR3 is TGTGCCAGCAGCAGGGGAGCGGGGGACACTGAAGCTTTCTTT.

The genes are TRBV11-2 and TRBJ1-5; possible D gene TRBD1, 6 bases. V was cut by 2 bases and J by 7 bases, with 15 bases left in between. The CDR3 is 15 amino acids. The germline V gene has CDR1 SGHAT and CDR2 FQNNGV. The CDR3 spells CASSLFRGSGQPQHF. The CDR3 DNA is TGTGCCAGCAGCTTATTCAGGGGATCCGGCCAGCCCCAGCATTTT.

The chain uses TRBV7-2 and TRBJ2-1; 8 bases map to TRBD2. The germline V gene encodes CDR1 SGHTA and CDR2 FQGNSA. V lost 5 bases to trimming and J lost 0 bases; unmatched junction nucleotides: 3. This CDR3 region has 15 residues. CDR3 sequence: CASSTGTSSYNEQFF. CDR3 bases: TGTGCCAGCAGCACGGGGACTAGCTCCTACAATGAGCAGTTCTTC.

The V call is TRBV28, the J call TRBJ1-1; tentatively, D is TRBD1 (5 bases). CDR3 length: 16 residues. V dropped 8 bases and J dropped 0 bases, with 19 bases sitting between them. From germline, CDR1 is MDHEN and CDR2 SYDVKM. In DNA form, the CDR3 reads TGTGCCAGCCAGGCCCCTGGGGCAAAAATGAACACTGAAGCTTTCTTT. This sequence encodes CASQAPGAKMNTEAFF.

This chain connects TRBV9 to TRBJ1-6; D gene uncertain. Trimming shortened V by 3 bases and J by 1 base, and 11 bases separated the two germline ends. This CDR3 spans 16 amino acids. CDR1 is SGDLS and CDR2 is YYNGEE in the germline V gene. In DNA form, the CDR3 reads TGTGCCAGCAGCGCCGGAGGCAGGTCCTATAATTCACCCCTCCACTTT. Amino acids: CASSAGGRSYNSPLHF.

This clone appeared a few times. V is TRBV24-1 and J is TRBJ2-4, with TRBD1 matching 9 bases. Unmatched junction bases numbered 1, after V lost 4 bases and J lost 1 base. The CDR3 is 15 amino acids. The germline V gene encodes CDR1 KGHDR and CDR2 SFDVKD. The CDR3 sequence is CATSDDRGAKNIQYF. CDR3 in DNA: TGTGCCACCAGTGACGACAGGGGGGCCAAAAACATTCAGTACTTC.

The chain couples TRBV5-1 to TRBJ2-2, with a possible D match to TRBD1 (5 bases). This CDR3 is built from 15 residues. Germline CDR1 and CDR2: SGHRS and YFSETQ. V was clipped by 4 bases and J by 4 bases, with 14 bases between them. This CDR3 reads CASSPGTGPTGELFF. For the CDR3, the DNA is TGCGCCAGCAGCCCAGGAACAGGTCCCACCGGGGAGCTGTTTTTT.

The genes are TRBV7-2 and TRBJ2-1, with 8 positions matching TRBD2. From germline, CDR1 is SGHTA and CDR2 FQGNSA. There are 15 residues in the CDR3. V lost 4 bases, J lost 5 bases, and 7 bases stayed unmatched. CDR3 sequence (DNA): TGTGCCAGCAGCTCACTAGCGGTAGGAAACAATGAGCAGTTCTTC. It encodes CASSSLAVGNNEQFF. Filled out from reference TRBV7-2 and TRBJ2-1, the complete variable domain reads GAGVSQSPSNKVTEKGKDVELRCDPISGHTALYWYRQSLGQGLEFLIYFQGNSAPDKSGLPSDRFSAERTGGSVSTLTIQRTQQEDSAVYLCASSSLAVGNNEQFFGPGTRLTVL.

The gene calls are TRBV3-1 (or the pseudogene TRBV3-2) and TRBJ1-2; D may be TRBD1 (5 bases). Germline V gives CDR1 LGHDT, CDR2 YNNKEL (reference sequence). The CDR3 spans 14 residues. V gave up 1 base and J gave up 7 bases, with 13 bases separating them. The CDR3 bases are TGTGCCAGCAGCCAAGCCGGGGGGGGGATTGGCTACACCTTC. The encoded protein is CASSQAGGGIGYTF.

The rearrangement uses TRBV5-1 and TRBJ1-5; possible D gene TRBD1, 6 bases. V dropped 4 bases and J dropped 3 bases, with 11 bases sitting between them. Germline V lookup: CDR1 SGHRS, CDR2 YFSETQ. The length of the CDR3 is 14 residues. The CDR3 reads CASSLGGINQPQHF. As DNA, the CDR3 is TGCGCCAGCAGCCTGGGGGGCATCAATCAGCCCCAGCATTTT.

The rearrangement joins TRBV19 to TRBJ1-4; 10 bases agree with TRBD1. Trimming cost V 5 bases and J 0 bases; bases outside gene matches: 6. The CDR3 sequence is 17 residues long. CDR1 is LNHDA and CDR2 is SQIVND in the germline V gene (reference sequence). The CDR3 bases are TGTGCCAGTAGTTTTGCCGGGACAGGGGCAACTAATGAAAAACTGTTTTTT. This translates into CASSFAGTGATNEKLFF.

This clone was seen a few times. This chain joins TRBV5-1 and TRBJ2-1; D might be TRBD1 (6 bases). CDR3 length: 16 residues. Germline loops: CDR1 SGHRS, CDR2 YFSETQ. V was cut by 3 bases and J by 4 bases, with 17 bases left in between. The CDR3 sequence: CASSSYGGGGYNEQFF. CDR3 bases: TGCGCCAGCAGCTCCTATGGGGGCGGCGGTTACAATGAGCAGTTCTTC.

This rearrangement joins TRBV12-3 or TRBV12-4 to TRBJ2-1; 9 nucleotides agree with TRBD1. The CDR3 length is 13 residues. Trimming at V came to 6 bases and at J to 16 bases, leaving 13 bases not matched to a gene. The CDR3 reads CASRSTYGTGLFF. In DNA form, the CDR3 reads TGTGCCAGCAGGTCCACCTACGGGACAGGGTTATTCTTC.

This clone has a single count. The CDR3 loop reads CASSGGQGYTDTQYF. CDR3 bases: TGTGCCAGCAGCGGAGGACAGGGATACACAGATACGCAGTATTTT. This chain links TRBV7-9 with TRBJ2-3; the match to TRBD1 covers 8 bases. With V trimmed by 5 bases and J by 2 bases, 6 bases remained unmatched. Germline-derived CDR1 and CDR2 are SEHNR and FQNEAQ (reference sequence). There are 15 residues in the CDR3.

This chain joins TRBV11-2 and TRBJ2-3; 11 bases fit TRBD2. V trimming: 4 bases; J trimming: 4 bases; junction bases outside the gene matches: 7. The CDR3 is 16 amino acids. Germline V gives CDR1 SGHAT, CDR2 FQNNGV. CDR3 sequence: CASSSTLAGGPDTQYF. The CDR3 region has the DNA TGTGCCAGCAGCTCCACCCTAGCGGGAGGTCCAGATACGCAGTATTTT. The full variable domain, rest sourced from reference TRBV11-2 and TRBJ2-3, is EAGVAQSPRYKIIEKRQSVAFWCNPISGHATLYWYQQILGQGPKLLIQFQNNGVVDDSQLPKDRFSAERLKGVDSTLKIQPAKLEDSAVYLCASSSTLAGGPDTQYFGPGTRLTVL.

This clone was counted a few times. V gene TRBV30 combines with J gene TRBJ1-2, with D uncertain. Trimming pared 2 bases from V and 2 bases from J, leaving 12 bases between. CDR1 is GTSNPN and CDR2 is SVGIG in the germline V gene (reference sequence). This CDR3 spans 14 amino acids. The CDR3 loop is CAWSTTTTNYGYTF. The DNA of the CDR3 is TGTGCCTGGAGTACAACGACAACAAACTATGGCTACACCTTC.

The rearrangement links TRBV4-3 to TRBJ2-3; 10 bases match TRBD2. CDR3 length equals 17 residues. Germline CDR1 LGHNA, CDR2 YSLEER. The ends lost 4 bases at V and 4 bases at J; junction bases unmatched: 11. CDR3 amino acids: CASSRRASGSSADTQYF. The DNA of the CDR3 is TGCGCCAGCAGCCGGCGAGCTAGCGGGAGTTCCGCAGATACGCAGTATTTT.

The CDR3 region is CASSVSGLVEQFF. The CDR3 nucleotides are TGTGCCAGCAGCGTCTCGGGACTTGTTGAGCAGTTCTTC. J is TRBJ2-1 and V is TRBV9, with a weak D call TRBD2 (6 bases). The CDR3 is 13 amino acids. CDR1 is SGDLS and CDR2 is YYNGEE in the germline V gene. V was trimmed by 2 bases and J by 9 bases, leaving 12 bases between them.

The V gene is TRBV3-1 (or the pseudogene TRBV3-2), the J gene TRBJ1-1; D is uncertain. The CDR3 covers 13 residues. V lost 3 bases to trimming and J lost 5 bases, with 10 bases between them. Germline CDR1 reads LGHDT; CDR2 reads YNNKEL (reference sequence). This CDR3 reads CASSQGRRTEAFF. For the CDR3, the DNA is TGTGCCAGCAGCCAGGGGAGGAGGACTGAAGCTTTCTTT.